These T cell receptor beta chains were read from a single sample in a study of response to subunit inactivated influenza vaccine. TCRdb reprocessed the RT-PCR reads via MiXCR and lists one record per CDR3 protein. The sample contains about 650,000 distinct CDR3 sequences, roughly 15% of which appear only once. The sample here was PBMCs from blood, taken 14 to 15 days before vaccination. These receptors came from a man over 45 who received an inactivated influenza vaccine. The CDR3 runs from the conserved cysteine through the conserved F or W. Part of the rows lack a size; the others show once, few, many or a class for expanded clones.

J,V,size,CDR3
TRBJ2-3,TRBV4-2,NA,CASSQERPTTSKRTQYF
TRBJ1-2,TRBV20-1,NA,CSAKTGSVSGYTF
TRBJ2-3,TRBV15,many,CATSRDRGLATDTQYF
TRBJ1-5,TRBV2,few,CASSRTGISNQPQHF
TRBJ2-7,TRBV20-1,NA,CSAGGGTASYEQYF
TRBJ2-1,TRBV4-3,few,CASSQYPMGSGGVNNEQFF
TRBJ1-4,TRBV5-1,few,CASSVDISEKLFF
TRBJ1-1,TRBV5-1,NA,CASSLPRETEAFF
TRBJ2-3,TRBV7-2,NA,CASSLVATQSTDTQYF
TRBJ1-1,TRBV20-1,NA,CSAMQHPNTEAFF
TRBJ2-1,TRBV5-1,many,CASSSGLAGINEQFF
TRBJ2-1,TRBV5-1,few,CASFQAVDEQFF
TRBJ2-1,TRBV7-9,few,CASSPGTVLAGVHEQFF
TRBJ2-1,TRBV12-3/TRBV12-4,few,CASGRGGEQFF
TRBJ2-7,TRBV6-5,few,CASSFLSSGTNYEQYF
TRBJ2-2,TRBV30,few,CAWRVTGTSINGELFF
TRBJ2-7,TRBV5-1,many,CASSLAGQNYEQYF
TRBJ2-7,TRBV6-5,many,CATTSDTSREQYF
TRBJ2-5,TRBV10-2,few,CASSESTSSLYF
TRBJ1-6,TRBV7-9,few,CASSLAMGDSPLHF
TRBJ1-1,TRBV7-9,few,CASSRARGMNTEAFF
TRBJ2-1,TRBV5-1,NA,CASSLEFRKHFDNEQFF
TRBJ2-5,TRBV7-2,many,CASSTPGETQYF
TRBJ2-7,TRBV20-1,few,CSARAPTGYEQYF
TRBJ2-5,TRBV20-1,few,CSAEPRETQYF
TRBJ2-7,TRBV6-1,NA,CASRGRQAPYEQYF
TRBJ2-2,TRBV11-2,many,CASSLEHYTGELFF
TRBJ2-5,TRBV7-2,many,CASSLAFQETQYF
TRBJ2-3,TRBV3-1,few,CASSQRSATDTQYF
TRBJ2-1,TRBV7-8,NA,CASSGGLAGHSSYNEQFF
TRBJ1-1,TRBV12-3/TRBV12-4,NA,CASSPSGTIGNTEAFF
TRBJ2-4,TRBV5-1,few,CASSLGQGSIQYF
TRBJ2-7,TRBV6-2/TRBV6-3,few,CASTTGLREQYF
TRBJ1-5,TRBV7-2,many,CASSLGEGSNQPQHF
TRBJ2-5,TRBV7-6,NA,CASSLMRGTRETQYF
TRBJ2-2,TRBV4-3,few,CASSHTGSGELFF
TRBJ2-6,TRBV5-4,few,CASSFDLRGFKTGANVLTF
TRBJ2-3,TRBV2,few,CASSYFVLAGGSTDTQYF
TRBJ2-1,TRBV20-1,NA,CSASSRDVSYNEQFF
TRBJ2-7,TRBV29-1,NA,CSVHLKPYEQYF
TRBJ2-1,TRBV29-1,many,CSVGSSGRGDEQFF
TRBJ1-1,TRBV15,few,CATSREQGVATEAFF
TRBJ2-1,TRBV10-2,few,CASSTGPRGSYNEQFF
TRBJ1-2,TRBV12-3/TRBV12-4,NA,CASSLRGFNYGYTF
TRBJ2-2,TRBV20-1,few,CSARVGPGGTGELFF
TRBJ2-5,TRBV11-2,NA,CASSLNPMLQEIQYF
TRBJ1-5,TRBV20-1,NA,CSAPREQGAGQPQHF
TRBJ2-1,TRBV30,few,CAWSVSLAAYNEQFF